These 27 T cell receptor beta chains originate from one sample sequenced in a study of blood T cell repertoires in COVID-19 (dated by TCRdb to the early 2020s). The library was obtained by the immunoSEQ multiplex PCR assay. Entries here come from immuneACCESS through TCRdb and include only in-frame sequences with V and J called. Some clones fail to appear in such tables; in the studies checked, an unresolved V gene covers under half of the shortfall, and the cause of the remainder is unknown. The table for this sample lists 35,000 to 40,000 clones; less than 90% of them were counted only once. The leading ten clones occupy 15% to 20% of the sample. Sequencing was performed on peripheral blood. These receptors originate from a man aged 65-85 years with acute or convalescent COVID-19.

The chain links TRBV19 to TRBJ2-4; the D gene is possibly TRBD1 (6 bases). Germline loops: CDR1 LNHDA, CDR2 SQIVND (reference sequence). CDR3 length: 13 amino acids. The V and J ends lost 6 bases and 6 bases respectively, with 12 bases between them. CDR3 sequence reads: CASSPPGANIQYF. CDR3 nucleotides: TGTGCCAGTAGCCCCCCAGGGGCAAACATTCAGTACTTC. The entire variable domain, with the rest obtained from reference TRBV19 and TRBJ2-4, is as follows: DGGITQSPKYLFRKEGQNVTLSCEQNLNHDAMYWYRQDPGQGLRLIYYSQIVNDFQKGDIAEGYSVSREKKESFPLTVTSAQKNPTAFYLCASSPPGANIQYFGAGTRLSVL.

This clone was seen only once. V gene TRBV27 combines with J gene TRBJ1-4; D remains ambiguous. This CDR3 region has 18 residues. Germline CDR1 MNHEY, CDR2 SMNVEV (reference sequence). The V and J ends lost 2 bases and 2 bases respectively, with 18 bases between them. The CDR3: CASSLAARVRSTNEKLFF. CDR3 nucleotide sequence: TGTGCCAGCAGTTTAGCGGCCCGGGTTCGGAGCACTAATGAAAAACTGTTTTTT.

This clone was seen just once. The chain links TRBV25-1 to TRBJ1-4; D is perhaps TRBD1 (6 bases). The CDR3 contains 15 residues. Germline loops: CDR1 MGHDK, CDR2 SYGVNS. V lost 1 base to trimming and J lost 6 bases, with 12 bases between them. The CDR3 region is CASSESTGGDEKLFF. DNA for the CDR3: TGTGCCAGCAGTGAATCGACAGGCGGCGATGAAAAACTGTTTTTT.

This chain joins TRBV7-9 and TRBJ2-5; no clear D gene. With 5 bases removed from V and 2 bases from J, the gap between germline ends came to 9 bases. Germline lookup yields CDR1 SEHNR and CDR2 FQNEAQ (reference sequence). The CDR3 has 13 residues. CDR3 protein: CASSPPAQETQYF. CDR3 nucleotide sequence: TGTGCCAGCAGCCCTCCAGCGCAAGAGACCCAGTACTTC.

The V gene is TRBV28, the J gene TRBJ2-3; 12 bases are a match to TRBD2. The CDR3 contains 19 residues. The germline gives CDR1 MDHEN, CDR2 SYDVKM. Germline trimming cut 4 bases from V and 4 bases from J; bases unmatched to any gene: 15. CDR3 DNA: TGTGCCAGCAGTTCTCCTCTAGCGGGAGGGCCGAATTGGGCAGATACGCAGTATTTT. Its translation is CASSSPLAGGPNWADTQYF. The full variable domain, in which reference TRBV28 and TRBJ2-3 provide the parts outside the CDR3, is DVKVTQSSRYLVKRTGEKVFLECVQDMDHENMFWYRQDPGLGLRLIYFSYDVKMKEKGDIPEGYSVSREKKERFSLILESASTNQTSMYLCASSSPLAGGPNWADTQYFGPGTRLTVL.

The chain has TRBV19 and TRBJ1-3; 7 positions match TRBD1. The junction had 1 base not matched to a gene; V was cut back by 1 base and J by 1 base. Germline CDR1 reads LNHDA; CDR2 reads SQIVND (reference sequence). This CDR3 comprises 15 residues. This CDR3 reads CASSIGDSSGNTIYF. As DNA, the CDR3 is TGTGCCAGTAGTATAGGGGACAGTTCTGGAAACACCATATATTTT.

The chain has TRBV6-2 or TRBV6-3 and TRBJ2-1, with D possibly being TRBD2 (5 bases). CDR3 length: 14 residues. The V end lost 5 bases, the J end lost 12 bases, and 20 bases lay between the germline ends. Germline V lookup: CDR1 MNHEY, CDR2 SVGEGT. CDR3 protein: CASSPIGLPAGQFF. Here the CDR3 DNA reads TGTGCCAGCAGTCCCATCGGACTTCCCGCAGGGCAGTTCTTC.

This clone has more than one count but fewer than ten. Other nucleotide sequences in the sample specify the same CDR3. This sequence joins TRBV4-3 and TRBJ1-1; possible D gene TRBD1, 6 bases. The CDR3 totals 15 residues. Germline loops: CDR1 LGHNA, CDR2 YSLEER. Between the trimmed V and J ends, which lost 0 bases and 3 bases, there was a span of 11 bases. In DNA form, the CDR3 reads TGCGCCAGCAGCCAAGATCCAACAGGGTACACTGAAGCTTTCTTT. Its protein is CASSQDPTGYTEAFF.

The chain links TRBV5-1 to TRBJ2-5, with 10 bases aligning to TRBD1. Germline V CDR1 and CDR2: SGHRS, YFSETQ. This CDR3 region has 15 residues. Trimming at V came to 0 bases and at J to 3 bases, leaving 2 bases not matched to a gene. CDR3 protein: CASSLAGTGEETQYF. DNA of the CDR3: TGCGCCAGCAGCTTGGCCGGGACAGGGGAAGAGACCCAGTACTTC.

This clone counts as medium-sized. J is TRBJ1-1 and V is TRBV5-3; possibly TRBD1 for D (5 bases). Being an ORF, TRBV5-3 has a function that is uncertain. V was pared by 5 bases and J by 1 base, with 15 bases between. The CDR3 is 15 residues long. CDR3 amino acids: CARSRFGQGNTEAFF. CDR3 nucleotides: TGTGCCAGAAGTCGGTTTGGGCAGGGGAACACTGAAGCTTTCTTT.

The gene calls are TRBV6-1 and TRBJ2-1; 7 nucleotides agree with TRBD1. Germline CDR1 is MNHNS and CDR2 is SASEGT. The CDR3 runs 16 residues. V was pared by 2 bases and J by 4 bases, with 8 bases of the junction left unmatched. The CDR3 is CASSELGQTGYNEQFF. CDR3 DNA: TGTGCCAGCAGTGAATTGGGACAGACCGGATACAATGAGCAGTTCTTC.

In DNA, the CDR3 is TGTGCCAGCAGCGTAGCACCTCCGGGACTAGATTACAATGAGCAGTTCTTC. It is translated as CASSVAPPGLDYNEQFF. This chain connects TRBV9 to TRBJ2-1; TRBD2 aligns across 8 bases. This CDR3 spans 17 amino acids. After removal of 0 bases from V and 4 bases from J, the junction contained 9 bases not matched to a gene. CDR1 is SGDLS, CDR2 YYNGEE, per germline.

This clone was seen only once. The gene calls are TRBV7-9 and TRBJ1-4; weak D call: TRBD1 (6 bases). CDR3 length: 15 amino acids. Per germline, CDR1 SEHNR and CDR2 FQNEAQ (reference sequence). Trimming removed 4 bases at V and 8 bases at J, with 17 bases between. Written as DNA, the CDR3 is TGTGCCAGCAGCTCAGTACAGGGTACAAGGGAAAAACTGTTTTTT. Its translation is CASSSVQGTREKLFF.

The chain has TRBV7-2 and TRBJ1-2; D is possibly TRBD1 (5 bases). Trimming shortened V by 5 bases and J by 8 bases, and 21 bases separated the two germline ends. CDR1 is SGHTA, CDR2 FQGNSA, per germline. There are 15 residues in the CDR3. Written as DNA, the CDR3 is TGTGCCAGCAGCCCTCACACTCAGGGAGGTGGAGGCTACACCTTC. It specifies CASSPHTQGGGGYTF.

This chain joins TRBV9 and TRBJ2-1; 7 positions agree with TRBD1. V shed 5 bases, J shed 8 bases, and the junction held 7 bases outside the gene matches. CDR3 length: 13 amino acids. Germline V lookup: CDR1 SGDLS, CDR2 YYNGEE. This chain's CDR3 is CASSLTGAYEQFF. CDR3 nucleotides: TGTGCCAGCAGTCTAACAGGGGCATATGAGCAGTTCTTC.

The chain employs TRBV6-2 or TRBV6-3 and TRBJ1-5; D is possibly TRBD1 (6 bases). This CDR3 is built from 15 residues. The V gene lost 2 bases and the J gene lost 5 bases, with 13 bases spanning the gap. The germline CDR1 and CDR2 sequences are MNHEY and SVGEGT. As DNA, the CDR3 is TGTGCCAGCAGTTACCACGACAGGCGGGATCAGCCCCAGCATTTT. This gives the protein CASSYHDRRDQPQHF.

This clone was seen only once. The chain has TRBV9 and TRBJ1-2; no clear D. This CDR3 comprises 15 residues. CDR1 is SGDLS and CDR2 is YYNGEE in the germline V gene. Trimming pared 4 bases from V and 0 bases from J, leaving 13 bases between. For the CDR3, the DNA is TGTGCCAGCAGCTCACAACCGGGTACTAACTATGGCTACACCTTC. Protein sequence: CASSSQPGTNYGYTF.

The chain combines TRBV19 with TRBJ1-1, with TRBD1 matching 9 bases. The germline V gene encodes CDR1 LNHDA and CDR2 SQIVND (reference sequence). Trimming at V came to 4 bases and at J to 5 bases, leaving 11 bases not matched to a gene. The CDR3 runs to 16 residues. CDR3 coding DNA: TGTGCCAGTAGTACCCGGACAGGGGCAACGTTGACTGAAGCTTTCTTT. Protein: CASSTRTGATLTEAFF.

This clone was found a few times. V usage is TRBV23-1 and J usage is TRBJ2-3; perhaps TRBD2 as D (6 bases). TRBV23-1 is labeled an ORF, and its function is uncertain. This CDR3 comprises 15 residues. Trimming took 1 base from V and 5 from J, leaving 13 bases between them. CDR3 loop: CASSQCWGEEDTQYF. The CDR3, as DNA: TGCGCCAGCAGTCAATGTTGGGGGGAAGAAGATACGCAGTATTTT.

The V and J genes are TRBV5-1 and TRBJ1-2; D unresolved. V lost 0 bases and J 0 bases, leaving 6 bases between the germline ends. The CDR3 is 14 residues long. Germline values: CDR1 SGHRS, CDR2 YFSETQ. The CDR3 DNA follows: TGCGCCAGCAGCTTGGACAGTCCTAACTATGGCTACACCTTC. It translates to CASSLDSPNYGYTF. Together with reference TRBV5-1 and TRBJ1-2, the CDR3 gives the full variable domain: KAGVTQTPRYLIKTRGQQVTLSCSPISGHRSVSWYQQTPGQGLQFLFEYFSETQRNKGNFPGRFSGRQFSNSRSEMNVSTLELGDSALYLCASSLDSPNYGYTFGSGTRLTVV.

The chain recombines TRBV3-1 (or the pseudogene TRBV3-2) with TRBJ2-7, with D unclear. The V gene lost 1 base and the J gene lost 4 bases, with 2 bases spanning the gap. The CDR3 runs 11 residues. The V gene's germline CDR1 is LGHDT and CDR2 YNNKEL (reference sequence). CDR3 sequence reads: CASSQAYEQYF. CDR3 in DNA: TGTGCCAGCAGCCAAGCTTACGAGCAGTACTTC.

This chain connects TRBV7-6 to TRBJ2-3; 12 bases agree with TRBD2. The CDR3 consists of 15 residues. Germline CDR1 SGHVS, CDR2 FNYEAQ. With V trimmed by 5 bases and J by 7 bases, 7 bases remained unmatched. DNA of the CDR3: TGTGCCAGCAGCCCGTGGACTAGCGGGAAAAATACGCAGTATTTT. Translation: CASSPWTSGKNTQYF.

This sequence joins TRBV11-2 and TRBJ2-1; 11 bases match TRBD1. Unmatched junction bases numbered 6, after V lost 2 bases and J lost 9 bases. Germline assignment: CDR1 SGHAT and CDR2 FQNNGV. This CDR3 is 15 amino acids long. CDR3 sequence: CASSLRGQGAGEQFF. The CDR3 region has the DNA TGTGCCAGCAGCTTACGCGGACAGGGGGCCGGTGAGCAGTTCTTC.

This clone was recorded once. V and J are TRBV6-1 and TRBJ2-5, with 7 bases lining up with TRBD2. The ends lost 0 bases at V and 6 bases at J; junction bases unmatched: 10. CDR1 MNHNS and CDR2 SASEGT come from the germline V gene. This CDR3 contains 16 residues. DNA of the CDR3: TGTGCCAGCAGTGAAGCGCTTGCGGGAGCAGGGAAGACCCAGTACTTC. It codes for CASSEALAGAGKTQYF.

The V gene is TRBV20-1, the J gene TRBJ2-5; perhaps TRBD2 as D (5 bases). CDR1 and CDR2 from the germline V gene are DFQATT and SNEGSKA (reference sequence). This CDR3 is 13 amino acids long. V was shortened by 3 bases and J by 9 bases, with 17 bases between the two germline ends. CDR3 loop: CSASSTSDLSQYF. The CDR3 region has the DNA TGCAGTGCTAGTTCGACCTCGGACTTGTCCCAGTACTTC.

The V and J genes are TRBV7-3 and TRBJ2-1; 12 positions agree with TRBD2. The CDR3 runs 15 residues. Germline lookup yields CDR1 SGHTA and CDR2 FQGTGA. Trimming took 6 bases from V and 9 from J; bases not matched to a gene: 9. The CDR3 sequence: CASSSSSGRAVEQFF. CDR3 nucleotides: TGTGCCAGCAGTTCGTCTAGCGGGAGGGCCGTTGAGCAGTTCTTC.

This chain connects TRBV10-3 to TRBJ2-7, with D possibly TRBD2 on 8 matching bases. V was shortened by 8 bases and J by 6 bases, with 20 bases between the two germline ends. This CDR3 comprises 14 residues. Germline CDR1 ENHRY, CDR2 SYGVKD. In DNA form, the CDR3 reads TGTGCCATCGCCCGGGAGGGGGCCTCCGGCGAGCAGTACTTC. The encoded protein is CAIAREGASGEQYF.